These T cell receptor beta chains were read from a single sample in a study of T-cell memory formation after mild COVID-19. MiXCR, run by TCRdb on the 5' RACE reads, gives a single entry per CDR3 protein. This sample has roughly 300,000 distinct CDR3 sequences, with under 8.5% found just once. The sequencing sample was made of PBMCs or a T cell subset sorted from them (not recorded which). These receptor sequences come from a man between 18 and 29 years old who had mild COVID-19 (a few samples of this study predate the infection). Cell type and time point are not known. Both conserved end residues are part of each CDR3. D genes are given only for firm matches. The size of a clone is reported for some rows only, either as once, few or many, or as a class for expanded clones.

clone_size	v_call	j_call	d_call	cdr3_nt	cdr3_aa
many	TRBV20-1	TRBJ2-1	TRBD1	TGCAGTGCGGACGGCGAGGGGGCCTTCTACAATGAGCAGTTCTTC	CSADGEGAFYNEQFF
many	TRBV20-1	TRBJ2-1	NA	TGCAGTGCTAGGGGGGGGCTTAACTCCTACAATGAGCAGTTCTTC	CSARGGLNSYNEQFF
many	TRBV6-1	TRBJ1-2	NA	TGTGCCAGCAGTGAAGTTACCGGGACGGTCGGCTACACCTTC	CASSEVTGTVGYTF
few	TRBV6-2/TRBV6-3	TRBJ1-5	NA	TGTGCCAGCACCCTCTCCGGACGGGGAAATCAGCCCCAGCATTTT	CASTLSGRGNQPQHF
few	TRBV5-1	TRBJ2-7	NA	TGCGCCAGCAGCTTGCTGCGGGGGCCAGCCTACGAGCAGTACTTC	CASSLLRGPAYEQYF
NA	TRBV12-3/TRBV12-4	TRBJ1-2	TRBD1	TGTGCCAGCAGTCCCAATGGACAGGGGGCGATGGGCTACACCTTC	CASSPNGQGAMGYTF
many	TRBV7-9	TRBJ2-4	NA	TGTGCCAGCAGCCAAAACTCGCTACCGGCCAAAAACATTCAGTACTTC	CASSQNSLPAKNIQYF
NA	TRBV28	TRBJ2-1	TRBD2	TGTGCCAGCAGTCGAGCGGGGCCCTTTTACAATGAGCAGTTCTTC	CASSRAGPFYNEQFF
NA	TRBV11-1	TRBJ2-5	NA	TGTGCCAGCAGCTTAGTTGAGGTCGGGGAGACCCAGTACTTC	CASSLVEVGETQYF
few	TRBV3-1	TRBJ2-7	NA	TGTGCCAGCAGCCAAGAACCTCGCTACGAGCAGTACTTC	CASSQEPRYEQYF
few	TRBV7-3	TRBJ2-6	NA	TGTGCCAGCAGCCCGGACCATACCTCTGGGGCCAACGTCCTGACTTTC	CASSPDHTSGANVLTF
many	TRBV30	TRBJ2-7	TRBD1	TGTGCCTGGAGTCACACAGGGGGTGCCGAGCAGTACTTC	CAWSHTGGAEQYF
NA	TRBV11-1	TRBJ2-3	NA	TGTGCCAGCAGCCCCCGCGGTAGCGGAACTCGGGATACGCAGTATTTT	CASSPRGSGTRDTQYF
few	TRBV12-3/TRBV12-4	TRBJ2-3	TRBD1	TGTGCATTGGGACAGGGACGTCGGCCGCAGTATTTT	CALGQGRRPQYF
few	TRBV5-1	TRBJ2-1	TRBD2	TGCGCCAGCAGCTTGTGGGCCGGGACTAGCAGCGAGCAGTTCTTC	CASSLWAGTSSEQFF
few	TRBV12-3/TRBV12-4	TRBJ2-7	TRBD1	TGTGCCAGCAGCTACAGGGGCCCAACCTACGAGCAGTACTTC	CASSYRGPTYEQYF
NA	TRBV4-2	TRBJ2-2	TRBD2	TGTGCAACCACCGGCGGGGGGGCCTCCGGGGAGCTGTTTTTT	CATTGGGASGELFF
few	TRBV2	TRBJ2-3	TRBD2	TGTGCCAGCAACGGGGGGGCGGGAGATACGCAGTATTTT	CASNGGAGDTQYF
NA	TRBV6-5	TRBJ1-5	TRBD1	TGTGCCAGCAGGGGACAGGGAGGCCAGCCCCAGCATTTT	CASRGQGGQPQHF
many	TRBV12-3/TRBV12-4	TRBJ2-2	NA	TGTGCCAGCAGTTTAATGAGCGGGCGGCACACCGGGGAGCTGTTTTTT	CASSLMSGRHTGELFF
many	TRBV10-3	TRBJ2-1	NA	TGTGCCATCAGTGAGACCCAGTCCTACAATGAGCAGTTCTTC	CAISETQSYNEQFF
NA	TRBV4-1	TRBJ2-5	NA	TGCGCCAGCAGCCTCCAGAAGGGGTGGGGTGAGACCCAGTACTTC	CASSLQKGWGETQYF
NA	TRBV19	TRBJ1-5	NA	TGTGCCACAGAAAGGGGGTTCAATCAGCCCCAGCATTTT	CATERGFNQPQHF
NA	TRBV6-1	TRBJ2-1	TRBD1	TGTGCCAGCAGACGAATGCAGGGGGTTCCCTACAATGAGCAGTTCTTC	CASRRMQGVPYNEQFF
NA	TRBV7-2	TRBJ2-3	NA	TGTGCCAGCAGCGCCCATATGATAGCGGCCACGCAGTATTTT	CASSAHMIAATQYF
NA	TRBV6-5	TRBJ1-2	NA	TGTGCCAGCAGTTCGTCCCGGAGCGGGGGCTACACCTTC	CASSSSRSGGYTF
many	TRBV6-1	TRBJ1-2	NA	TGTGCCAGCAGTGAACCGGAGACGGATGGCTACACCTTC	CASSEPETDGYTF
many	TRBV6-2/TRBV6-3	TRBJ1-1	NA	TGTGCCAGCAGTTACTCCCGTACAGGGTATCGGACTGAAGCTTTCTTT	CASSYSRTGYRTEAFF
few	TRBV6-6	TRBJ1-6	NA	TGTGCCAGCAGTTCCCGCTTGGGCAGGAATTCACCCCTCCACTTT	CASSSRLGRNSPLHF
NA	TRBV29-1	TRBJ1-2	NA	TGCAGCGTCGGACGGAACTATGGCTACACCTTC	CSVGRNYGYTF
NA	TRBV5-1	TRBJ1-3	NA	TGCGCCAGCAGCTTGGAGGTGGGAAACACCATATATTTT	CASSLEVGNTIYF
many	TRBV7-9	TRBJ2-3	NA	TGTGCCAGCAGCGTAAATAGGGGGTTGGCGGGGAAGACAGATACGCAGTATTTT	CASSVNRGLAGKTDTQYF
NA	TRBV27	TRBJ2-7	NA	TGTGCCAGCAGTTTAGGCCTAGCCTACGAGCAGTACTTC	CASSLGLAYEQYF
NA	TRBV6-1	TRBJ2-7	NA	TGTGCCAGCAGTGAAGCACCCGTCCCACCCAGCTCCTACGAGCAGTACTTC	CASSEAPVPPSSYEQYF
NA	TRBV7-9	TRBJ2-1	TRBD1	TGTGCCAGCAGCCCCAGGGGGCTTGGCTCCTACAATGAGCAGTTCTTC	CASSPRGLGSYNEQFF
once	TRBV18	TRBJ1-5	TRBD1	TGTGCCAGCTCGAACAGGGGCCAGCCCCAGCATTTT	CASSNRGQPQHF
NA	TRBV5-1	TRBJ1-6	TRBD1	TGCGCCAGCAGCTTGGCACAGGGGTCAGATAATTCACCCCTCCACTTT	CASSLAQGSDNSPLHF
many	TRBV5-1	TRBJ2-1	NA	TGCGCCAGCAGCTTGGAACCTAGGTACAATGAGCAGTTCTTC	CASSLEPRYNEQFF
few	TRBV19	TRBJ1-4	NA	TGTGCCACTGGAACTTATGAAAAACTGTTTTTT	CATGTYEKLFF
few	TRBV13	TRBJ2-7	NA	TGTGCCAGCAGCCACCCTTTGGCCTCCTACGAGCAGTACTTC	CASSHPLASYEQYF
many	TRBV5-1	TRBJ1-1	NA	TGCGCCAGCAGCTTGGATCCGACAGCTGAAGCTTTCTTT	CASSLDPTAEAFF